A selection of T cell receptor beta chains follows, all from one sample in a study of blood T cell repertoires in COVID-19. Produced via immunoSEQ multiplex PCR; TCRdb's table is partial and in-frame only. The repertoire holds about 160,000 clones, around 74% seen once, with 2.5% to 3% in the top ten. Sequences were obtained from peripheral blood. These receptors were obtained from an older man with acute or convalescent COVID-19. Both conserved end residues are trimmed from each CDR3. Each record gives: V gene, J gene, CDR3 protein.

V: TRBV11-2; J: TRBJ1-1; CDR3: ASSLASFAPQAPRTEAF
V: TRBV4-1; J: TRBJ2-7; CDR3: ASSQTERGYEQY
V: TRBV18; J: TRBJ2-4; CDR3: ASSPVSAGKNIQY
V: TRBV5-1; J: TRBJ2-7; CDR3: ASSPSGRAGEQY
V: TRBV3-1/TRBV3-2; J: TRBJ2-3; CDR3: ASSQRDTDTQY
V: TRBV5-4; J: TRBJ2-1; CDR3: ASSSRGTGPDNEQF
V: TRBV29-1; J: TRBJ2-3; CDR3: SVGTDYSTDTQY
V: TRBV5-4; J: TRBJ1-2; CDR3: ASRNREVFGYT
V: TRBV5-4; J: TRBJ2-7; CDR3: ASHRDRTSYEQY
V: TRBV27; J: TRBJ2-6; CDR3: ASSSPGLAGNSGANVLT
V: TRBV6-5; J: TRBJ2-7; CDR3: ASSPSGSSYEQY
V: TRBV6-1; J: TRBJ1-2; CDR3: ASSEDDWGDGYT
V: TRBV20-1; J: TRBJ2-7; CDR3: SASRRTSGRYEQY
V: TRBV18; J: TRBJ2-1; CDR3: ASSGAGASGNEQF
V: TRBV7-8; J: TRBJ1-5; CDR3: ASSQHRDRVYQPQH
V: TRBV2; J: TRBJ2-5; CDR3: ASSPRGIQETQY
V: TRBV5-1; J: TRBJ1-6; CDR3: ASSPSGGQVYSPLH
V: TRBV5-1; J: TRBJ2-5; CDR3: ASSKTGTSGGKETQY
V: TRBV4-3; J: TRBJ1-2; CDR3: ASSQDRVTGYT
V: TRBV4-2; J: TRBJ1-5; CDR3: ASSQDVTGVYSNQPQH
V: TRBV5-1; J: TRBJ2-5; CDR3: ASSPTGAPPQETQY
V: TRBV6-5; J: TRBJ1-1; CDR3: ASRPGTGRKAF